This T cell receptor beta chain derives from a study of blood T cell repertoires in COVID-19. Whole-study context: The United States, Italy and Spain supplied acute and convalescent COVID-19 samples.

Libraries were prepared by immunoSEQ multiplex PCR; TCRdb keeps only in-frame clonotypes and omits some of them. The sample lists 100,000 to 120,000 clones, approximately 90% occurring once. In germline, CDR1 is LGHNA, CDR2 YNFKEQ. This CDR3 contains 14 residues. V lost 1 base and J lost 1, with 6 bases in between. The V and J genes are TRBV4-2 and TRBJ2-3; a weak D match, TRBD2 (5 bases). This TCR came from a human donor in a cohort sampled during active COVID-19. Sequenced material: peripheral blood. The DNA of the CDR3 is TGTGCCAGCAGCCAAGCCGGGGGCACAGATACGCAGTATTTT. Its translation: CASSQAGGTDTQYF.